The clone carrying this TCR beta chain was found once. CDR3 length: 14 residues. The V and J ends lost 1 base and 2 bases respectively, with 8 bases between them. Germline values: CDR1 MNHNY, CDR2 SVGAGI (reference sequence). The record originates from a study of PD-1 blockade in classical Hodgkin lymphoma. Assay: immunoSEQ multiplex PCR; the TCRdb copy retains only in-frame clones and omits some. The sample includes 130,000 to 150,000 clones, under 85% seen only once; the top ten take about 9%. All the patients suffered relapse after autologous stem cell transplantation, and brentuximab vedotin exposure differed. Best responses included complete response and partial response; otherwise, the best response was progressive disease.

This TCR derives from a human donor with classical Hodgkin lymphoma. This specimen consisted of peripheral blood mononuclear cells (PBMCs), obtained before the second cycle of nivolumab. This chain uses TRBV6-6 with TRBJ1-2, with D possibly being TRBD1 (6 bases). This CDR3 reads CASSYWTENYGYTF. CDR3 nucleotides: TGTGCCAGCAGTTACTGGACAGAGAACTATGGCTACACCTTC.